This T cell receptor beta chain appears in the sequencing data of a study of T cell changes during pregnancy in multiple sclerosis. Only in-frame clones appear in the TCRdb table, and some are missing; sequencing was by immunoSEQ multiplex PCR. The table shows 95,000 to 100,000 clones, with around 92% occurring only once. With 5 bases removed from V and 6 bases from J, the gap between germline ends came to 7 bases. The V gene's germline CDR1 is SEHNR and CDR2 FQNEAQ (reference sequence). This CDR3 has 11 amino acids. The source of this sequence is a female donor in good health, enrolled as a control in a pregnancy study. Sequencing used peripheral blood, obtained after pregnancy. The chain recombines TRBV7-9 with TRBJ1-2; no reliable D call. The CDR3 region is CASSREHGYTF. The CDR3, as DNA: TGTGCCAGCAGCCGCGAACATGGCTACACCTTC.